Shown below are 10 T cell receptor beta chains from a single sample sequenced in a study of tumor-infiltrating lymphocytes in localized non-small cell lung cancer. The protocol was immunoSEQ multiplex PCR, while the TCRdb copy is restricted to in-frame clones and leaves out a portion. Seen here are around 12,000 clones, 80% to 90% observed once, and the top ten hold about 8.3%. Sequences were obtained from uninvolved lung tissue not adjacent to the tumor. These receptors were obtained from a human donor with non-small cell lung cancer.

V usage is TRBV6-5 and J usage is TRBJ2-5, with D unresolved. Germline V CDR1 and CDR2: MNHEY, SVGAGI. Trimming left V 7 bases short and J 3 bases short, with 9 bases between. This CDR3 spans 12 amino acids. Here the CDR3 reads CASKKREETQYF. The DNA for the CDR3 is TGTGCCAGCAAAAAGCGCGAAGAGACCCAGTACTTC.

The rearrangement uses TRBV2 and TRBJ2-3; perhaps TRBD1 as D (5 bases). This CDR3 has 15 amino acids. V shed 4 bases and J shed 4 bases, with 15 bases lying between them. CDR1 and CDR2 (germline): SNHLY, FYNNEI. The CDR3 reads CASSGQTTRADTQYF. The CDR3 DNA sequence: TGTGCCAGCAGTGGACAGACAACCCGTGCAGATACGCAGTATTTT.

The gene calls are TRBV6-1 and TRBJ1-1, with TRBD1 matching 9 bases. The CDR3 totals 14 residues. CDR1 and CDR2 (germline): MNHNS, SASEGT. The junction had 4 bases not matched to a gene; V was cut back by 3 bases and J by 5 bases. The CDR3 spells CASSDGTGWTEAFF. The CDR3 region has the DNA TGTGCCAGCAGTGATGGGACAGGGTGGACTGAAGCTTTCTTT.

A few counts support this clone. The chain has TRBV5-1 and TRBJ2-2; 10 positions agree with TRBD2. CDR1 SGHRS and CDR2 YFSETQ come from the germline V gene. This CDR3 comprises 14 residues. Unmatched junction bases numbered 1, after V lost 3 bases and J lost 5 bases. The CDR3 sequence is CASSSSGGTGELFF. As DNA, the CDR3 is TGCGCCAGCAGCTCTAGCGGGGGAACCGGGGAGCTGTTTTTT.

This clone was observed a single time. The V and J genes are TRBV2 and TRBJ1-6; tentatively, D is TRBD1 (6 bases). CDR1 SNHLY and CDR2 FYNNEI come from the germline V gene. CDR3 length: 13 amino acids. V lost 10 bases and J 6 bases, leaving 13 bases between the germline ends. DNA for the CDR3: TGTGCCACTAGGAGGACAGCTAATTCACCCCTCCACTTT. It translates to CATRRTANSPLHF.

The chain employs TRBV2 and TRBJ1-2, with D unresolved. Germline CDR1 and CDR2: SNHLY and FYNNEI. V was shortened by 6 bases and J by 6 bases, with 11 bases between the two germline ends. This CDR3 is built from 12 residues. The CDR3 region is CASRWDSHGYTF. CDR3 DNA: TGTGCCAGCAGGTGGGATTCCCATGGCTACACCTTC.

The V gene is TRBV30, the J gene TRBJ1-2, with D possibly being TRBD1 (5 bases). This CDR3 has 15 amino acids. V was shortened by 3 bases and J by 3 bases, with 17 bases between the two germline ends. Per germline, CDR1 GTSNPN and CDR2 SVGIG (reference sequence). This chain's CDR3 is CAWSGGPLRDYGYTF. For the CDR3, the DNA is TGTGCCTGGAGCGGGGGACCGCTTCGGGACTATGGCTACACCTTC.

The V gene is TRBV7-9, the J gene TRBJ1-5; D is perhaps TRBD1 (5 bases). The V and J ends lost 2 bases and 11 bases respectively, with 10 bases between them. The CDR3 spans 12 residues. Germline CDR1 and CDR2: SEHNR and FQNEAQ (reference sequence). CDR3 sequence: CASSLNTRAQHF. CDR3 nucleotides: TGTGCCAGCAGCTTAAATACCAGGGCCCAGCATTTT. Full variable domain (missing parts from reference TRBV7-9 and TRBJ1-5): DTGVSQNPRHKITKRGQNVTFRCDPISEHNRLYWYRQTLGQGPEFLTYFQNEAQLEKSRLLSDRFSAERPKGSFSTLEIQRTEQGDSAMYLCASSLNTRAQHFGDGTRLSIL.

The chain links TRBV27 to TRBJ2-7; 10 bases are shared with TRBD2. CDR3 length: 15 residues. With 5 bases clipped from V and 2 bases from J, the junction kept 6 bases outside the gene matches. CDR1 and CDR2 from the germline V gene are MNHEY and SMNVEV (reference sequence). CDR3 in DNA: TGTGCCAGCAGTAAACTAGCGGGGTGGACCTACGAGCAGTACTTC. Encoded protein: CASSKLAGWTYEQYF.

CDR3 sequence (DNA): TGTGCCAGCAGCTTGGGGGCCTCTCGGGTCTACGAGCAGTACTTC. Its translation is CASSLGASRVYEQYF. J is TRBJ2-7 and V is TRBV5-6, with unresolved D. Per germline, CDR1 SGHDT and CDR2 YYEEEE. Trimming took 0 bases from V and 3 from J, leaving 13 bases between them. The CDR3 runs 15 residues.